The text below deals with one T cell receptor (beta chain). The data originate from a study of shared clonotypes between healthy human individuals. Naive CD8 cells comprised CD45RO-negative, CCR7-positively selected cells, excluding terminally differentiated effector memory CD45RA+ cells. Germline CDR1 is SGHTS and CDR2 is YDEGEE. Trimming removed 4 bases at V and 0 bases at J, with 12 bases between. The CDR3 is made up of 15 amino acids. Study processing details: ImmunoSEQ output held junction-only sequences without quality scores, so filtering differed. Generated by immunoSEQ multiplex PCR, the TCRdb table keeps only in-frame clones and is missing some. V, J and clone size derive from that table, while D and trimming were established from the DNA sequence. The table records approximately 2,200,000 clones, 90% to 95% of them present only once.

The sample consisted of naive CD8+ T cells from PBMCs. This rearrangement joins TRBV5-8 to TRBJ2-3; D possibly corresponds to TRBD1 (6 bases). This TCR derives from a man younger than 35 in good health. Some clones in this sample may be carry-over from other donors' samples. The CDR3 nucleotides read TGTGCCAGCAGCCCCGGGACACAGAGCACAGATACGCAGTATTTT. The encoded protein is CASSPGTQSTDTQYF.